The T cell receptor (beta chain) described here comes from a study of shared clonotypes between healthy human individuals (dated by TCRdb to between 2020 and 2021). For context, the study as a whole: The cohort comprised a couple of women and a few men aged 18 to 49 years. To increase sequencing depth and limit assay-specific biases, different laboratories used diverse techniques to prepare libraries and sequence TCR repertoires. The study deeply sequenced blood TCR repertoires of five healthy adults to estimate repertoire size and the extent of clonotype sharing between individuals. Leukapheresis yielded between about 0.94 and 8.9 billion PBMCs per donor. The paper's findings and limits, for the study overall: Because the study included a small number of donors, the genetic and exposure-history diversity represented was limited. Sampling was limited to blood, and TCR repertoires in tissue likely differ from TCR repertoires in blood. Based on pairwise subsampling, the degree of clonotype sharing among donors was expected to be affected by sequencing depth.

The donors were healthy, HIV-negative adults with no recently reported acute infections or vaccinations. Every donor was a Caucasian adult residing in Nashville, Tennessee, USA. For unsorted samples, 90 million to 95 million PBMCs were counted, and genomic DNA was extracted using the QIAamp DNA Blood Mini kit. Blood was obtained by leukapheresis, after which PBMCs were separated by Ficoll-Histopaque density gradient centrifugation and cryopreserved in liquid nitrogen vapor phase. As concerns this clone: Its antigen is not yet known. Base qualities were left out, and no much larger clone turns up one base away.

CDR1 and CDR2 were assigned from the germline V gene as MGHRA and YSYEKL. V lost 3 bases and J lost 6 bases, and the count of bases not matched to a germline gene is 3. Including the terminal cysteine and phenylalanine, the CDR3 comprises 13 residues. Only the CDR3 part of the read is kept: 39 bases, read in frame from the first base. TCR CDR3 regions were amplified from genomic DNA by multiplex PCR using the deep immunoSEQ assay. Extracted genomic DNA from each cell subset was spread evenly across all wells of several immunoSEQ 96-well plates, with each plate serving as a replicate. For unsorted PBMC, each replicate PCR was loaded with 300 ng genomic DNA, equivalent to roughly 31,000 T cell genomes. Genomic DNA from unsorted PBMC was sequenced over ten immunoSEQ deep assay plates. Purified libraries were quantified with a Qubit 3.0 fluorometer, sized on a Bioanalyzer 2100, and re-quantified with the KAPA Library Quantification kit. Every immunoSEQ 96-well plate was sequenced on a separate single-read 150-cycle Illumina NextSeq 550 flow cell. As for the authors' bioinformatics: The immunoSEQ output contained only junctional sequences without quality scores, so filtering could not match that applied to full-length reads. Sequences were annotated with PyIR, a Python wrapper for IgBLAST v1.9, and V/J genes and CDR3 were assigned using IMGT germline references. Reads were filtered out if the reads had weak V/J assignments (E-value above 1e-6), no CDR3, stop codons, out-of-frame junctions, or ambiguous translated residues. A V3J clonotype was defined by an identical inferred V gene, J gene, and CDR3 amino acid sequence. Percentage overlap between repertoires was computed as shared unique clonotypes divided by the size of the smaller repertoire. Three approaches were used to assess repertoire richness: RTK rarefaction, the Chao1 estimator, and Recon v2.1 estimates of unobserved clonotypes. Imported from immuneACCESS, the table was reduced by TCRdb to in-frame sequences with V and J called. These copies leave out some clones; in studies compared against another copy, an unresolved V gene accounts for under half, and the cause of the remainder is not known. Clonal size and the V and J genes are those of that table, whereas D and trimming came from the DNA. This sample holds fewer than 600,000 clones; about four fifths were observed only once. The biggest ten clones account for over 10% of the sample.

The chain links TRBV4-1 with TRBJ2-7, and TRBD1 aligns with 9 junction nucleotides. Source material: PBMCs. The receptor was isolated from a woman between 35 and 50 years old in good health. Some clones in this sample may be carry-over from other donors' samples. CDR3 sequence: CASSHTGGGEQYF. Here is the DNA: TGCGCCAGCAGCCACACAGGGGGCGGCGAGCAGTACTTC.